This T cell receptor beta chain was sequenced during a study of regulatory T cells in long-lasting Graves disease. Study observations and caveats: Comparison showed that persistent patients shared more public clonotypes (2,741) than new patients (about 970). Thyroid tissue was not sampled; only peripheral blood was.

Regarding time point: persistent/refractory GD, antithyroid drugs over 5 years with positive TRAb. Scientists built the TCR library using RNA that was extracted from PBMCs. Through Arm-PCR of CDR3 regions and iRepertoire HTBI primers, TCR beta libraries were built. In the study's own analysis: Identification of gene segments yielded some 62 TRBV and over 12 TRBJ across samples. MiXCR, applied by TCRdb to the multiplex PCR reads, yields one record per CDR3 protein. TCRdb's processing, not the authors', yielded these V and J calls. The sample has roughly 450,000 distinct CDR3 sequences; roughly a quarter are singletons. With regard to this clonotype: The target antigen is unknown.

The germline gives CDR1 MNHEY, CDR2 SVGEGT. V lost 5 bases and J lost 4, with 11 bases in between. The CDR3 loop spans 13 amino acids. The sample here was peripheral blood mononuclear cells (PBMCs), taken when the disease was refractory, from a patient treated with antithyroid drugs. The chain links TRBV6-2 or TRBV6-3 to TRBJ2-5; D is perhaps TRBD2 (5 bases). This TCR came from a female donor with Graves disease. The CDR3 protein is CASSNRAVETQYF. The DNA of the CDR3 is TGTGCCAGCAGTAATCGAGCGGTAGAGACCCAGTACTTC.